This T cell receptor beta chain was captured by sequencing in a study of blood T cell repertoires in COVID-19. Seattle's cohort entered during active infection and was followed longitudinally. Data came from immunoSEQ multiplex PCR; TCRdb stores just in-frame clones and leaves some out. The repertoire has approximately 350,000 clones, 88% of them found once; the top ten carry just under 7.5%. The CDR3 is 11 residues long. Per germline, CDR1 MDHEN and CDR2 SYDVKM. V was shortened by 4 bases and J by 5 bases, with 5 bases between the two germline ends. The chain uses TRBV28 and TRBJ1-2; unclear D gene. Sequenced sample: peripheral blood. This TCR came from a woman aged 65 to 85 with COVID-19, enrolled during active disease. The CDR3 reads CASSSGYGYTF. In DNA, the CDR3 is TGTGCCAGCAGTTCGGGTTATGGCTACACCTTC.